These 24 T cell receptor beta chains were all obtained from the same sample, sequenced in a study of PD-1 blockade in classical Hodgkin lymphoma. Relapses following autologous stem cell transplantation were seen in all patients, with brentuximab vedotin exposure varying. Measured with immunoSEQ multiplex PCR; TCRdb has only the in-frame clones, and not every one. The sample has under 95,000 clones; 80% to 95% are singletons. This specimen was peripheral blood mononuclear cells (PBMCs), taken before the second cycle of nivolumab. These receptors were collected from a human donor with classical Hodgkin lymphoma.

V usage is TRBV6-1 and J usage is TRBJ2-3; the D gene is possibly TRBD1 (6 bases). Germline V gene data show CDR1 as MNHNS and CDR2 as SASEGT. V lost 3 bases and J 4 bases, leaving 23 bases between the germline ends. The CDR3 runs 18 residues. CDR3 in amino acids: CASSDHSIGGLIADTQYF. Written as DNA, the CDR3 is TGTGCCAGCAGTGACCATTCGATTGGGGGCTTGATCGCAGATACGCAGTATTTT.

The rearrangement uses TRBV6-6 and TRBJ2-7; D uncertain. Trimming shortened V by 0 bases and J by 3 bases, and 9 bases separated the two germline ends. This CDR3 is built from 14 residues. Germline lookup yields CDR1 MNHNY and CDR2 SVGAGI (reference sequence). The CDR3 DNA sequence: TGTGCCAGCAGTTACTCGGTGGGCGGCTACGAGCAGTACTTC. Translated, it gives CASSYSVGGYEQYF.

The chain is built from TRBV4-1 and TRBJ1-6, with 8 bases matching TRBD1. There are 16 residues in the CDR3. CDR1 MGHRA and CDR2 YSYEKL come from the germline V gene. The V segment lost 3 bases and the J segment 9 bases; nucleotides outside the gene matches: 10. The CDR3 DNA reads as TGCGCCAGCAGCCACCCCGGACAGGGCGCTGGTTCACCCCTCCACTTT. As protein: CASSHPGQGAGSPLHF.

V usage is TRBV7-8 and J usage is TRBJ2-7, with 7 bases fitting TRBD2. Germline CDR1 is SGHVS and CDR2 is FQNEAQ. The ends lost 11 bases at V and 3 bases at J; junction bases unmatched: 16. CDR3 length equals 15 residues. The CDR3 DNA sequence: TGTGCCTCAAGCTATGAAGCAGCGGGAATCTACGAGCAGTACTTC. Its translation: CASSYEAAGIYEQYF.

The J gene is TRBJ2-1, the V gene TRBV6-4; D is unclear. The V and J ends lost 5 bases and 4 bases respectively, with 9 bases between them. The CDR3 runs to 13 residues. Germline loops: CDR1 MRHNA, CDR2 SNTAGT. For the CDR3, the DNA is TGTGCCAGCAGTTCGGGTCGATACAATGAGCAGTTCTTC. It translates to CASSSGRYNEQFF.

The chain joins TRBV5-1 to TRBJ1-1; TRBD1 matches at 8 bases. Germline CDR1 SGHRS, CDR2 YFSETQ. The CDR3 contains 13 residues. The J segment lost 4 bases and the V segment lost 4 bases, leaving 3 bases of the junction unmatched. CDR3 bases: TGCGCCAGCAGCCGGACAGGGATCACTGAAGCTTTCTTT. Its translation: CASSRTGITEAFF.

The chain joins TRBV15 to TRBJ2-7; D remains ambiguous. This CDR3 spans 13 amino acids. Germline V gene lookup returns CDR1 LNHNV and CDR2 YYDKDF (reference sequence). V was shortened by 4 bases and J by 4 bases, with 11 bases between the two germline ends. DNA for the CDR3: TGTGCCACCAGCACTAGTTTGCGATACGAGCAGTACTTC. It codes for CATSTSLRYEQYF.

The V and J genes are TRBV19 and TRBJ2-2, with 7 bases fitting TRBD1. The CDR3 is 16 residues long. Germline V gene lookup returns CDR1 LNHDA and CDR2 SQIVND (reference sequence). The trim removed 5 bases at V and 1 base at J, leaving 7 bases unmatched. In nucleotides, the CDR3 is TGTGCCAGTAGTGTTCGACAGGGACAGAACACCGGGGAGCTGTTTTTT. This encodes CASSVRQGQNTGELFF.

In its sample, this clone ranks as medium-sized. This chain connects TRBV28 to TRBJ2-1, with 10 nucleotides matching TRBD2. The CDR3 is 21 amino acids. Losses at the gene ends were 6 bases for V and 3 bases for J; bases not matched to a gene: 23. Germline values: CDR1 MDHEN, CDR2 SYDVKM. The CDR3 coding sequence is TGTGCCAGCAGCACACTGTTCTGGACTAGCGGACCCAACCCCATCTACAATGAGCAGTTCTTC. Translated: CASSTLFWTSGPNPIYNEQFF.

This clone has just one count. This chain joins TRBV6-5 and TRBJ2-7; 7 nucleotides align to TRBD1. V lost 0 bases and J lost 5; bases outside the gene matches: 4. Per germline, CDR1 MNHEY and CDR2 SVGAGI. The CDR3 is 14 amino acids. CDR3 sequence: CASSYSTGPDEQYF. CDR3 DNA sequence: TGTGCCAGCAGTTACTCGACAGGGCCCGACGAGCAGTACTTC.

About this clone: The junction does not match germline at one end; this may be a read error. This chain connects TRBV5-5 to TRBJ2-7; the match to TRBD1 covers 8 bases. The CDR3 runs to 14 residues. Germline V gene sequence: CDR1 SGHKS, CDR2 YYEKEE (reference sequence). The CDR3 coding sequence is TGCGCCAGCAGCCCGGACAGGGCTCCCTACGAGCAGTACTTC. This codes for CASSPDRAPYEQYF. Full variable domain (outside the CDR3, taken from reference TRBV5-5 and TRBJ2-7): DAGVTQSPTHLIKTRGQQVTLRCSPISGHKSVSWYQQVLGQGPQFIFQYYEKEERGRGNFPDRFSARQFPNYSSELNVNALLLGDSALYLCASSPDRAPYEQYFGPGTRLTVT.

The genes are TRBV25-1 and TRBJ1-2; 7 nucleotides line up with TRBD1. J gave up 4 bases and V 3 bases, and 8 bases lay outside the gene matches. CDR1 MGHDK and CDR2 SYGVNS come from the germline V gene. The CDR3 covers 15 residues. DNA of the CDR3: TGTGCCAGCAGTGATGGGCAGGGGGGGTTCTATGGCTACACCTTC. As protein: CASSDGQGGFYGYTF.

The gene calls are TRBV5-6 and TRBJ2-7; 7 bases are shared with TRBD1. The CDR3 has 14 residues. CDR1 is SGHDT, CDR2 YYEEEE, per germline. The V segment lost 6 bases and the J segment 3 bases; nucleotides outside the gene matches: 9. This CDR3 is CASMELDRVYEQYF. CDR3 DNA sequence: TGTGCCAGCATGGAGCTTGACAGGGTCTACGAGCAGTACTTC.

DNA for the CDR3: TGTGCCAGCAGTACAAATGAGCAGTTCTTC. It yields the protein CASSTNEQFF. This sequence joins TRBV2 and TRBJ2-1, with D uncertain. The CDR3 is made up of 10 amino acids. V gave up 5 bases and J gave up 7 bases, with 3 bases separating them. From germline, CDR1 is SNHLY and CDR2 FYNNEI. Combining the CDR3 with reference TRBV2 and TRBJ2-1 gives the whole variable domain EPEVTQTPSHQVTQMGQEVILRCVPISNHLYFYWYRQILGQKVEFLVSFYNNEISEKSEIFDDQFSVERPDGSNFTLKIRSTKLEDSAMYFCASSTNEQFFGPGTRLTVL.

This clone was seen more than once but under ten times. The chain joins TRBV14 to TRBJ2-7; 8 nucleotides align to TRBD2. Per the germline V gene, CDR1 is SGHDN and CDR2 is FVKESK. This CDR3 has 12 amino acids. The J segment lost 8 bases and the V segment lost 4 bases, leaving 4 bases of the junction unmatched. CDR3 amino acids: CASSPTSAKQYF. CDR3 bases: TGTGCCAGCAGCCCGACTAGCGCGAAGCAGTACTTC. Looking up the rest from reference TRBV14 and TRBJ2-7 gives the full variable domain: EAGVTQFPSHSVIEKGQTVTLRCDPISGHDNLYWYRRVMGKEIKFLLHFVKESKQDESGMPNNRFLAERTGGTYSTLKVQPAELEDSGVYFCASSPTSAKQYFGPGTRLTVT.

The gene calls are TRBV27 and TRBJ2-1; 13 nucleotides match TRBD2. J was trimmed by 15 bases and V by 6 bases; bases with no gene match: 11. CDR3 length equals 14 residues. Germline values: CDR1 MNHEY, CDR2 SMNVEV (reference sequence). The CDR3 spells CASSPLAGGLFLFF. The CDR3, as DNA: TGTGCCAGCAGCCCACTAGCGGGAGGGCTATTTCTGTTCTTC.

J is TRBJ2-7 and V is TRBV28; D possibly corresponds to TRBD1 (5 bases). With 4 bases removed from V and 4 bases from J, the gap between germline ends came to 14 bases. This CDR3 has 14 amino acids. Germline CDR1 MDHEN, CDR2 SYDVKM. CDR3 protein: CASSSRRGRYEQYF. The CDR3 coding sequence is TGTGCCAGCAGTTCGAGAAGGGGTCGATACGAGCAGTACTTC.

The rearrangement links TRBV5-1 to TRBJ1-4, with D maybe TRBD1 (5 bases). The germline gives CDR1 SGHRS, CDR2 YFSETQ. CDR3 length equals 15 residues. V was cut by 0 bases and J by 5 bases, with 11 bases left in between. CDR3 coding DNA: TGCGCCAGCAGCTTGGCCCGGGCAGGGAATGAAAAACTGTTTTTT. Its protein is CASSLARAGNEKLFF. The full variable domain, with the rest looked up from reference TRBV5-1 and TRBJ1-4, is KAGVTQTPRYLIKTRGQQVTLSCSPISGHRSVSWYQQTPGQGLQFLFEYFSETQRNKGNFPGRFSGRQFSNSRSEMNVSTLELGDSALYLCASSLARAGNEKLFFGSGTQLSVL.

The chain has TRBV2 and TRBJ1-1, with D perhaps TRBD1 (5 bases). Trimming took off 1 base at V and 4 bases at J, with 19 bases between the two ends. The length of the CDR3 is 17 residues. CDR1 SNHLY and CDR2 FYNNEI come from the germline V gene. Written as DNA, the CDR3 is TGTGCCAGCAGTGAAGGGGGCTCCGAAGGTATAAGCACTGAAGCTTTCTTT. Translation: CASSEGGSEGISTEAFF. Combining the CDR3 with reference TRBV2 and TRBJ1-1 gives the whole variable domain EPEVTQTPSHQVTQMGQEVILRCVPISNHLYFYWYRQILGQKVEFLVSFYNNEISEKSEIFDDQFSVERPDGSNFTLKIRSTKLEDSAMYFCASSEGGSEGISTEAFFGQGTRLTVV.

The chain recombines TRBV6-5 with TRBJ2-7, with a weak D call TRBD1 (6 bases). The CDR3 extends over 13 amino acids. Germline V gives CDR1 MNHEY, CDR2 SVGAGI. Trimming removed 8 bases at V and 3 bases at J, with 14 bases between. Written as DNA, the CDR3 is TGTGCCAGCCGGACAGCCCACTTCTACGAGCAGTACTTC. This codes for CASRTAHFYEQYF.

The V call is TRBV28, the J call TRBJ1-1; D remains unclear. V lost 5 bases, J lost 5 bases, and 15 bases lay in between. CDR3 length equals 14 residues. Germline-derived CDR1 and CDR2 are MDHEN and SYDVKM. CDR3 loop: CASSLPAGKTEAFF. DNA of the CDR3: TGTGCCAGCAGTCTCCCTGCGGGCAAGACTGAAGCTTTCTTT.

CDR3 amino acids: CASSRITGTRMNTEAFF. CDR3 in DNA: TGCGCCAGCAGCCGGATCACAGGGACTCGGATGAACACTGAAGCTTTCTTT. The chain couples TRBV4-1 to TRBJ1-1, with D possibly TRBD1 on 6 matching bases. The CDR3 contains 17 residues. V was cut by 4 bases and J by 0 bases, with 18 bases left in between. CDR1 and CDR2 (germline): MGHRA, YSYEKL.

This rearrangement joins TRBV11-2 to TRBJ1-1; the D gene is possibly TRBD1 (6 bases). Germline CDR1 is SGHAT and CDR2 is FQNNGV. The CDR3 runs to 15 residues. V was trimmed by 0 bases and J by 6 bases, leaving 14 bases between them. The CDR3, as DNA: TGTGCCAGCAGCTTAGAAACAGGGAGGAGAGCTGAAGCTTTCTTT. This encodes CASSLETGRRAEAFF.

The chain has TRBV11-2 and TRBJ2-1; the D call may be TRBD1 or TRBD2 (6 bases each). This CDR3 is 16 amino acids long. Looked up from germline, CDR1 is SGHAT and CDR2 is FQNNGV. The V end was cut by 5 bases, the J end by 4 bases, with 18 bases between. The CDR3 here is CASSPGATWRYNEQFF. CDR3 nucleotides: TGTGCCAGCAGCCCGGGGGCAACCTGGAGATACAATGAGCAGTTCTTC.